The 27 T cell receptor beta chains presented below share a single source sample, sequenced in a study of molecular identifiers for immune sequencing clone quantification. Each CDR3 protein gets one entry after TCRdb re-called the PCR reads with MiXCR. Of around 480,000 distinct CDR3 sequences detected, about 20% appear once; the ten largest clones hold about 0.8%. The sequencing sample was made of naive CD8+ T cells from blood, with Jurkat cell RNA spiked in. Subset given: FACS-sorted CD8+CD4-CCR7+CD45RA+ naive T cells. These receptors were collected from a human donor in good health. Some libraries in this study had Jurkat cell RNA spiked in.

This clonotype has a handful of counts. No conserved phenylalanine or tryptophan ends this CDR3, so it is likely a read error. The chain carries TRBV5-1 and TRBJ2-3, with a weak D call TRBD2 (6 bases). The CDR3 is 16 residues long. Germline CDR1 reads SGHRS; CDR2 reads YFSETQ. V was pared by 1 base and J by 4 bases, with 16 bases between. CDR3 residues: CASSLPRGGGADTQYL. The CDR3 bases are TGCGCCAGCAGCTTGCCGCGGGGCGGAGGGGCAGATACGCAGTATCTT.

For this clonotype: A much more abundant neighbour one base away suggests this may be a read error. The conserved closing phenylalanine or tryptophan is absent in this CDR3, likely reflecting a read error. V is TRBV7-8 and J is TRBJ1-1; the D is unclear. This CDR3 comprises 15 residues. V was pared by 2 bases and J by 0 bases, with 10 bases between. From germline, CDR1 is SGHVS and CDR2 FQNEAQ. CDR3 nucleotide sequence: TGTGCCAGCAGCTTACATCGGCAGTTGAACACTGAAGCTTTCTCT. Its translation is CASSLHRQLNTEAFS.

This sequence joins TRBV5-1 and TRBJ2-3; TRBD1 might be the D (6 bases). Trimming removed 0 bases at V and 2 bases at J, with 10 bases between. Per germline, CDR1 SGHRS and CDR2 YFSETQ. This CDR3 region has 15 residues. CDR3 sequence reads: CASSLEQGDTDTQYF. In nucleotides, the CDR3 is TGCGCCAGCAGCTTGGAACAGGGAGACACAGATACGCAGTATTTT.

This chain uses TRBV13 with TRBJ2-2; D possibly corresponds to TRBD2 (5 bases). In germline, CDR1 is PRHDT, CDR2 FYEKMQ (reference sequence). The CDR3 length is 14 residues. V was cut by 8 bases and J by 0 bases, with 10 bases left in between. CDR3 in amino acids: CASRFGANTGELFF. The CDR3 DNA follows: TGTGCCAGCCGATTCGGGGCGAACACCGGGGAGCTGTTTTTT.

In its sample, this clonotype was seen once. Germline and junction disagree at one end, which may indicate a read error. The CDR3 nucleotides are TGTGCCAGCAATTACTCTTCAGGGTATGACTACAATGAGCAGTTCTTC. Amino acids: CASNYSSGYDYNEQFF. The genes are TRBV6-6 and TRBJ2-1; possibly TRBD1 for D (5 bases). The germline V gene has CDR1 MNHNY and CDR2 SVGAGI (reference sequence). The CDR3 runs 16 residues.

This clonotype has ten or more counts. This sequence joins TRBV7-9 and TRBJ1-5, with no clear D. Germline CDR1 and CDR2: SEHNR and FQNEAQ (reference sequence). V shed 4 bases and J shed 5 bases, with 18 bases lying between them. The CDR3 spans 16 residues. The CDR3 bases are TGTGCCAGCAGCTCCCCGGCAGGTCAGGCGGATCAGCCCCAGCATTTT. This encodes CASSSPAGQADQPQHF.

This clonotype has just a few counts. V usage is TRBV12-3 or TRBV12-4 and J usage is TRBJ1-3; D not certain. V dropped 10 bases and J dropped 13 bases, with 20 bases sitting between them. The CDR3 is made up of 12 amino acids. The DNA for the CDR3 is TGTGCCACCCTGAGGCAGACATTTGAGATATATTTT. Translation gives CATLRQTFEIYF.

J is TRBJ2-5 and V is TRBV12-3 or TRBV12-4; 7 nucleotides agree with TRBD1. The CDR3 sequence is 15 residues long. V lost 4 bases, J lost 4 bases, and 9 bases stayed unmatched. This CDR3 is CASSYGTAPRETQYF. CDR3 in DNA: TGTGCCAGCAGTTATGGGACAGCCCCGAGAGAGACCCAGTACTTC.

This clonotype was detected many times. The V and J genes are TRBV15 and TRBJ2-5; D gene unclear. This CDR3 is built from 13 residues. The germline V and J ends were trimmed by 5 bases and 4 bases, with 11 bases remaining between them. Germline assignment: CDR1 LNHNV and CDR2 YYDKDF (reference sequence). CDR3 coding DNA: TGTGCCACCAGCGTTGGGCGACCAGAGACCCAGTACTTC. This codes for CATSVGRPETQYF.

This chain connects TRBV28 to TRBJ2-7, with 11 bases lining up with TRBD2. V trimming: 6 bases; J trimming: 3 bases; junction bases outside the gene matches: 7. CDR3 size: 15 residues. Per germline, CDR1 MDHEN and CDR2 SYDVKM. CDR3: CASSQLAGEYYEQYF. The CDR3 region has the DNA TGTGCCAGCAGCCAACTAGCGGGAGAATACTACGAGCAGTACTTC.

This rearrangement joins TRBV9 to TRBJ1-4; 10 bases line up with TRBD1. The CDR3 is made up of 14 amino acids. V shed 2 bases, J shed 7 bases, and the junction held 2 bases outside the gene matches. Per germline, CDR1 SGDLS and CDR2 YYNGEE. In DNA, the CDR3 is TGTGCCAGCAGCGTGACAGGGGGCGGTGAAAAACTGTTTTTT. Its translation is CASSVTGGGEKLFF.

This clonotype was seen many times. This chain joins TRBV4-3 and TRBJ1-1, with TRBD1 identical over 9 bases. This CDR3 comprises 15 residues. CDR1 is LGHNA and CDR2 is YSLEER in the germline V gene. The ends lost 3 bases at V and 4 bases at J; junction bases unmatched: 6. The CDR3 spells CASSQDRGLGTEAFF. CDR3 sequence (DNA): TGCGCCAGCAGCCAGGACAGGGGTTTAGGCACTGAAGCTTTCTTT.

The rearrangement links TRBV20-1 to TRBJ2-4; 7 bases align to TRBD1. The CDR3 consists of 19 residues. Germline V CDR1 and CDR2: DFQATT, SNEGSKA (reference sequence). With 6 bases clipped from V and 0 bases from J, the junction kept 20 bases outside the gene matches. The CDR3 DNA sequence: TGCAGTGCCCCCTCTCAACTGGGCCAGGGGGACATAGCCAAAAACATTCAGTACTTC. Residues: CSAPSQLGQGDIAKNIQYF.

V usage is TRBV10-3 and J usage is TRBJ2-7; D ambiguous. The CDR3 consists of 14 residues. Germline CDR1 is ENHRY and CDR2 is SYGVKD. V was trimmed by 6 bases and J by 0 bases, leaving 12 bases between them. In nucleotides, the CDR3 is TGTGCCATCAGCGAGACCTCGAGCTCCTACGAGCAGTACTTC. It yields the protein CAISETSSSYEQYF.

This clonotype has only a few counts. The chain has TRBV19 and TRBJ2-1; possible D gene TRBD2, 6 bases. V was shortened by 6 bases and J by 13 bases, with 13 bases between the two germline ends. The germline V gene encodes CDR1 LNHDA and CDR2 SQIVND (reference sequence). The CDR3 spans 11 residues. CDR3 in amino acids: CASSPGTLQFF. Here the CDR3 DNA reads TGTGCCAGTAGCCCCGGGACTCTTCAGTTCTTC.

Concerning this clonotype itself: The junction departs from the called germline gene at one end, perhaps through a read error. J is TRBJ2-1 and V is TRBV4-2; no clear D. Germline CDR1 and CDR2: LGHNA and YNFKEQ. This CDR3 is built from 13 residues. The CDR3 DNA follows: TGTGCCAGCAGCCAAGACGGGTCCGCCCGGCAGTCCTTC. Its protein product is CASSQDGSARQSF.

The V call is TRBV27, the J call TRBJ1-2; D ambiguous. The CDR3 totals 13 residues. Germline V gene data show CDR1 as MNHEY and CDR2 as SMNVEV (reference sequence). Deletions cut 2 bases from V and 7 bases from J, with 11 bases between. The CDR3 DNA is TGTGCCAGCAGTTTAAGGGTATCCTCTGGCTACACCTTC. This sequence encodes CASSLRVSSGYTF.

In the case of this clonotype: A much larger clone lies a single base off, so this may be a read error. Written as DNA, the CDR3 is TGTGCCAGCAGCCAAGTAGTAGGGACGAACACTGAAGCTTTCTTT. Translated, it gives CASSQVVGTNTEAFF. This chain uses TRBV4-2 with TRBJ1-1; possible D gene TRBD1, 5 bases. Trimming removed 1 base at V and 1 base at J, with 10 bases between. CDR1 is LGHNA, CDR2 YNFKEQ, per germline. CDR3 size: 15 residues.

CDR3 DNA: TGTGCCAGCAGTCCTCGCAGCGAGGCGAACGAGCAGTACTTC. Its translation is CASSPRSEANEQYF. This rearrangement joins TRBV27 to TRBJ2-7; no definite D call. The germline V gene has CDR1 MNHEY and CDR2 SMNVEV (reference sequence). The CDR3 runs to 14 residues. V lost 5 bases, J lost 5 bases, and 16 bases lay in between.

As concerns this clonotype: A much larger clone lies a single base off, so this may be a read error. The chain has TRBV5-3 and TRBJ2-7, with a tentative D call TRBD2 (5 bases). TRBV5-3 is known as an ORF, though its function is uncertain. The CDR3 spans 14 residues. Here the CDR3 DNA reads TGTGCCAGCAGCTTCAGCGGTAGTCCCTCCGACCAGTACTTC. Protein product: CASSFSGSPSDQYF.

This clonotype has a count of ten or more. The chain links TRBV6-2 or TRBV6-3 to TRBJ1-1; D is uncertain. V lost 2 bases, J lost 10 bases, and 11 bases lay in between. This CDR3 has 12 residues. Germline-derived CDR1 and CDR2 are MNHEY and SVGEGT. The DNA of the CDR3 is TGTGCCAGCAGTTACATTCGCCATGGAGCTTTCTTT. Protein product: CASSYIRHGAFF.

Concerning this clonotype itself: It may be a read error: a sequence one base away is much more abundant. The CDR3 DNA is TGTGCCGGCAGCGGCTCCGGGCTAAAAGAGACCCAGTACTTC. It is translated as CAGSGSGLKETQYF. The chain recombines TRBV9 with TRBJ2-5, with D tentatively TRBD2 (5 bases). The CDR3 loop spans 14 amino acids. CDR1 is SGDLS, CDR2 YYNGEE, per germline.

This sequence joins TRBV27 and TRBJ1-1; TRBD1 matches at 7 bases. CDR3 length: 14 residues. Germline loops: CDR1 MNHEY, CDR2 SMNVEV (reference sequence). J gave up 4 bases and V 5 bases, and 7 bases lay outside the gene matches. The chain's CDR3 is CASSTQGVGTEAFF. The DNA for the CDR3 is TGTGCCAGCAGTACCCAGGGGGTCGGCACTGAAGCTTTCTTT.

This clonotype was seen ten or more times. The rearrangement joins TRBV25-1 to TRBJ2-7; 9 bases are a match to TRBD2. The CDR3 spans 15 residues. CDR1 MGHDK and CDR2 SYGVNS come from the germline V gene. The V segment lost 1 base and the J segment 6 bases; nucleotides outside the gene matches: 7. The CDR3 here is CASSEWASGTVEQYF. The CDR3 DNA is TGTGCCAGCAGTGAATGGGCTAGCGGGACGGTCGAGCAGTACTTC.

The CDR3 spells CASSISTSGIGEQFF. DNA of the CDR3: TGTGCCAGTAGTATAAGCACTAGCGGGATAGGTGAGCAGTTCTTC. This chain links TRBV19 with TRBJ2-1; 10 nucleotides align to TRBD2. The CDR3 is 15 residues long. Trimming removed 2 bases from V and 9 bases from J; junction bases left unmatched: 7. Germline lookup yields CDR1 LNHDA and CDR2 SQIVND (reference sequence).

This clonotype has at least ten counts. The chain carries TRBV20-1 and TRBJ2-3, with 14 bases matching TRBD2. CDR3 size: 17 residues. V lost 1 base, J lost 0 bases, and 3 bases stayed unmatched. Germline CDR1 and CDR2: DFQATT and SNEGSKA (reference sequence). CDR3 coding DNA: TGCAGTGCTAGAGGGACTAGCGGGAGGTGGAGCACAGATACGCAGTATTTT. Its translation is CSARGTSGRWSTDTQYF.

The chain couples TRBV6-1 to TRBJ2-5; 9 nucleotides align to TRBD2. V shed 1 base and J 5 bases; nucleotides not matched to a gene: 8. Germline-derived CDR1 and CDR2 are MNHNS and SASEGT. This CDR3 has 16 residues. The CDR3 DNA is TGTGCCAGCAGTGAAGGCATAGCGGGGGCAGGGGAGACCCAGTACTTC. It translates to CASSEGIAGAGETQYF.